The rows below give T cell receptor beta chains drawn from one sample of a study of blood T cell repertoires in COVID-19. The repertoire was sequenced with immunoSEQ multiplex PCR; TCRdb's copy has only in-frame clones and lacks some. The data show 250,000 to 300,000 clones, 81% seen once. Sequenced: peripheral blood. These receptors came from a woman aged 55 to 70 with active or convalescent COVID-19. The CDR3 runs from the conserved cysteine through the conserved F or W.

>TRBV5-1|TRBJ2-5
CASGSRGWAEETQYF
>TRBV2|TRBJ1-6
CASHATGQSSPLHF
>TRBV13|TRBJ1-2
CASSLRGSRGYGYTF
>TRBV11-2|TRBJ1-1
CASSFGQGGAFF
>TRBV19|TRBJ2-7
CASSKETPLDEQYF
>TRBV5-6|TRBJ2-3
CASSLDRTDTQYF
>TRBV27|TRBJ1-2
CASSQDRRYGYTF
>TRBV19|TRBJ1-1
CASSHFSRGVNTEAFF
>TRBV19|TRBJ1-1
CASSIRGAEAFF
>TRBV20-1|TRBJ1-2
CSATGNYGYTF
>TRBV7-2|TRBJ2-5
CASSLISGLAGAPKETQYF
>TRBV7-2|TRBJ1-2
CASSLDSQLFYGYTF
>TRBV5-8|TRBJ2-3
CASSLNWGSDTQYF